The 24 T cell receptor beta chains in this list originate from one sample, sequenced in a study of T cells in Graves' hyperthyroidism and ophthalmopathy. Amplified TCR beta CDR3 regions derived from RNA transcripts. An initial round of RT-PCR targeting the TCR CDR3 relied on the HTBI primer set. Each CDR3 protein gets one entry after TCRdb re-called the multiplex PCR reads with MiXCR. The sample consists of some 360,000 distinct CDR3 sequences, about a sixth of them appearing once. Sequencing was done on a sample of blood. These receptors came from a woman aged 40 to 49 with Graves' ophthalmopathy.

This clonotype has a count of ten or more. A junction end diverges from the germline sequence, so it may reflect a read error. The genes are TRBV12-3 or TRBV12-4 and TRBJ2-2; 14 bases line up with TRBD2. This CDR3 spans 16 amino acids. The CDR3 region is CASIKTSGRATGELVF. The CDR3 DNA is TGTGCCAGCATCAAGACTAGCGGGAGGGCCACCGGGGAGCTGGTTTTT.

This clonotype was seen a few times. CDR3 residues: CASSPEGGSGAQHF. Written as DNA, the CDR3 is TGTGCCAGCAGCCCAGAGGGAGGCTCGGGGGCCCAGCATTTT. This rearrangement joins TRBV7-2 to TRBJ1-5, with TRBD1 as a possible D gene (5 bases). The CDR3 consists of 14 residues. V was cut by 5 bases and J by 11 bases, with 19 bases left in between. Germline V CDR1 and CDR2: SGHTA, FQGNSA.

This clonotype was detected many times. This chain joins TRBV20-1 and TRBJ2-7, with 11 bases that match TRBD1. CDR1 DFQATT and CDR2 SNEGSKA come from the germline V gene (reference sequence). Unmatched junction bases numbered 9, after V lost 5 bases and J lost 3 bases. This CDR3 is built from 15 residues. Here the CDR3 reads CSALDPGQGDYEQYF. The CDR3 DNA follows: TGCAGTGCTCTAGACCCGGGACAGGGGGACTACGAGCAGTACTTC.

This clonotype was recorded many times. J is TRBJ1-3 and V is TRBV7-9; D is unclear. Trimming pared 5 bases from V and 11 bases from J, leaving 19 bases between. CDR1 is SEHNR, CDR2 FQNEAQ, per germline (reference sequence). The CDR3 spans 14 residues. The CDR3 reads CASSNPGPYPAIYF. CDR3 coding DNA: TGTGCCAGCAGCAACCCGGGCCCGTACCCCGCCATATATTTT.

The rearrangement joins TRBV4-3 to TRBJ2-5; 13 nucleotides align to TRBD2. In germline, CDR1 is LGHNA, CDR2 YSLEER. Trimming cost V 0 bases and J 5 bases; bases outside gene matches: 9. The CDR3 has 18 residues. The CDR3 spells CASSQDYGLAGVGETQYF. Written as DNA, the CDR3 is TGCGCCAGCAGCCAAGACTACGGACTAGCGGGAGTTGGGGAGACCCAGTACTTC.

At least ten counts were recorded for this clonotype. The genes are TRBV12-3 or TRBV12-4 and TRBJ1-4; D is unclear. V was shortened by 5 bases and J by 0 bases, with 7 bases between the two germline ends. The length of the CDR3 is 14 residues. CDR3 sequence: CASSKTSTNEKLFF. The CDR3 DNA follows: TGTGCCAGCAGTAAGACATCAACTAATGAAAAACTGTTTTTT.

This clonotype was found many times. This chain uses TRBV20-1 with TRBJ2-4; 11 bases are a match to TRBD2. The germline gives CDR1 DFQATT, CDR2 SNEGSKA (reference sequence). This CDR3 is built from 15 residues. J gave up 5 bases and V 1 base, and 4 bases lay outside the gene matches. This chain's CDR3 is CSARVPLAGENIQYF. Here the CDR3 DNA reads TGCAGTGCTAGAGTTCCACTAGCGGGGGAAAACATTCAGTACTTC.

The CDR3 nucleotides are TGTGCCAGCAGCGACAGGGAAATTGGCGGCTACACCTTC. It specifies CASSDREIGGYTF. The chain employs TRBV6-1 and TRBJ1-2; 7 bases are shared with TRBD1. V lost 6 bases and J lost 8; bases outside the gene matches: 9. The V gene's germline CDR1 is MNHNS and CDR2 SASEGT. The CDR3 is 13 amino acids.

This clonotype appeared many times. In nucleotides, the CDR3 is TGTGCCAGCAGCTTACGGGGAGGGCCTGGAGGGGCAGATACGCAGTATTTT. Amino acid sequence: CASSLRGGPGGADTQYF. The chain couples TRBV11-2 to TRBJ2-3, with TRBD2 matching 7 bases. The J segment lost 4 bases and the V segment lost 2 bases, leaving 12 bases of the junction unmatched. This CDR3 is built from 17 residues. CDR1 and CDR2 from the germline V gene are SGHAT and FQNNGV.

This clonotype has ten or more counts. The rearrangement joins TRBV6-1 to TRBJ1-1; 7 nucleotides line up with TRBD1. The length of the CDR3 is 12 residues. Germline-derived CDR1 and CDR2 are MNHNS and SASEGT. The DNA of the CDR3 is TGTGTAACCAGGGGGGCCGCGACTGAAGCTTTCTTT. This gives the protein CVTRGAATEAFF.

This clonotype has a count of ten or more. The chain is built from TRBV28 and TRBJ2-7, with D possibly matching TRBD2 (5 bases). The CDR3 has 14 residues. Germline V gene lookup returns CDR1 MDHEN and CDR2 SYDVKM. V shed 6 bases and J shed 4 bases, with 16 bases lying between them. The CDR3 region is CASSQPDWEYEQYF. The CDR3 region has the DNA TGTGCCAGCAGCCAACCTGACTGGGAGTACGAGCAGTACTTC.

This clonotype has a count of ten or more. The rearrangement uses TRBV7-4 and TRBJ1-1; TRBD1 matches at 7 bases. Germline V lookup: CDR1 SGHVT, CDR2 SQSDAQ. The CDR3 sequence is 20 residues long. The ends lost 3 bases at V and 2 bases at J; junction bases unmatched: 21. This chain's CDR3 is CASSFPRDSLGDDPNTEAFF. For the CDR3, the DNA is TGTGCCAGCAGCTTTCCCCGGGACAGCCTAGGAGATGACCCTAACACTGAAGCTTTCTTT.

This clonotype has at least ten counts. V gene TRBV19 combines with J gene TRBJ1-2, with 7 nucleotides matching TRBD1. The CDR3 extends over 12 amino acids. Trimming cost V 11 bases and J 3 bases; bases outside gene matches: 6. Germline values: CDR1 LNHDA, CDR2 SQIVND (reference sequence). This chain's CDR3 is CAVTGADYGYTF. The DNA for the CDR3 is TGTGCCGTCACAGGGGCGGACTATGGCTACACCTTC.

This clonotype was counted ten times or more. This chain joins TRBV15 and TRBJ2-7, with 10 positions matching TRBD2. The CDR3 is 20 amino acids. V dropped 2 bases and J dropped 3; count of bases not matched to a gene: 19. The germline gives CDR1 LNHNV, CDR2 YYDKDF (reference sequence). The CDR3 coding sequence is TGTGCCACCAGCAGACATTTACAGATACCCCAGCGGGAGGGCCTCTACGAGCAGTACTTC. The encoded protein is CATSRHLQIPQREGLYEQYF.

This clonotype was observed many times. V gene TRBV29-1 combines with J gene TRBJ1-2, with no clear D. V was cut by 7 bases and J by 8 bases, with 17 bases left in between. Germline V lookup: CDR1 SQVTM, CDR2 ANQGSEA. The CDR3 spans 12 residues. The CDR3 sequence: CSAEIYGQGYTF. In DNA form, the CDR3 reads TGCAGCGCCGAAATATACGGTCAGGGCTACACCTTC.

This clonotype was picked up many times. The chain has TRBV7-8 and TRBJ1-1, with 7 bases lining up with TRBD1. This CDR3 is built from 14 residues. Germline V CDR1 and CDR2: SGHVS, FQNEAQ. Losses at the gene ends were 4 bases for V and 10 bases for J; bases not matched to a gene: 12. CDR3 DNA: TGTGCCAGCAGCTATAGACAGGGTTTTGCCGGAGCTTTCTTT. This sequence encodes CASSYRQGFAGAFF.

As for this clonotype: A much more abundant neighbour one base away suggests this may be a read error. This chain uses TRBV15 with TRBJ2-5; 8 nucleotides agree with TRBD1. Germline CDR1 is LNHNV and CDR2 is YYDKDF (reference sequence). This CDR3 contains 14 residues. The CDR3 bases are TGTGACACCCTTGACAGGGGAGAGGGAGAGACCCAGTACTTC. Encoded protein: CDTLDRGEGETQYF.

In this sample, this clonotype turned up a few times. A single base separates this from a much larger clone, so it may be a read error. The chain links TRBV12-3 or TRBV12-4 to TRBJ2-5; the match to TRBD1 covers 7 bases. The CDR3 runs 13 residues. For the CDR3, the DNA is TGTGCCAGCAGAGCGACAGGGTTTGAGACCCTGTACTTC. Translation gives CASRATGFETLYF.

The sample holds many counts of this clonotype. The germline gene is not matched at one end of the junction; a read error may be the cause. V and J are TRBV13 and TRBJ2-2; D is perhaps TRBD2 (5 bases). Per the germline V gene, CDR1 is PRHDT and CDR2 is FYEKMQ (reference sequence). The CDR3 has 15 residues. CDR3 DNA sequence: TGTGCCAGCAGCGTGAAGGACCGATACACCGGGGAGCTGGTTTTT. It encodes CASSVKDRYTGELVF. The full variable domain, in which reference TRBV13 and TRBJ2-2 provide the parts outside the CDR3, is AAGVIQSPRHLIKEKRETATLKCYPIPRHDTVYWYQQGPGQDPQFLISFYEKMQSDKGSIPDRFSAQQFSDYHSELNMSSLELGDSALYFCASSVKDRYTGELVFGEGSRLTVL.

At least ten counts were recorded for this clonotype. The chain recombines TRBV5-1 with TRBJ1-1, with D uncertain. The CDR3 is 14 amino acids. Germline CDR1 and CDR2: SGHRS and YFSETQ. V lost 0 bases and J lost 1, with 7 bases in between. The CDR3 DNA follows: TGCGCCAGCAGCTTGGTTCCAGAGAACACTGAAGCTTTCTTT. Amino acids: CASSLVPENTEAFF.

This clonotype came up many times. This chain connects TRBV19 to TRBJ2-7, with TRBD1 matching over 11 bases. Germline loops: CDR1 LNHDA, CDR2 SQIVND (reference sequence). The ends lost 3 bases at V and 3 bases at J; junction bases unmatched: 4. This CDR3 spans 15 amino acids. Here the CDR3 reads CASSIAGQGVYEQYF. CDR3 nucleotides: TGTGCCAGTAGTATTGCGGGACAGGGGGTCTACGAGCAGTACTTC.

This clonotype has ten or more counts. Here the CDR3 DNA reads TGTGCCAGCAGTTTACCGGGACAGGGCGGAAACACCATATATTTT. Its protein is CASSLPGQGGNTIYF. The rearrangement joins TRBV12-3 or TRBV12-4 to TRBJ1-3; 9 positions match TRBD1. V was pared by 2 bases and J by 4 bases, with 3 bases of the junction left unmatched. This CDR3 comprises 15 residues.

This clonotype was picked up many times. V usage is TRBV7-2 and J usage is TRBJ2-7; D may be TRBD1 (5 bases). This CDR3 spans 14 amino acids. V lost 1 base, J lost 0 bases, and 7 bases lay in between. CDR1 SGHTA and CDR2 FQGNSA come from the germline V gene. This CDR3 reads CASSLEQDSYEQYF. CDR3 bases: TGTGCCAGCAGCTTAGAACAGGACTCCTACGAGCAGTACTTC.

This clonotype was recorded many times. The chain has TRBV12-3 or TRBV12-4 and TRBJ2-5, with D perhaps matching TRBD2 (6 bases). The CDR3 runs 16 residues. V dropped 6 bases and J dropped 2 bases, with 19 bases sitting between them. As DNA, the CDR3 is TGTGCCAGCAGCCACCCTGGCGGGATAAGGCAAGAGACCCAGTACTTC. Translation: CASSHPGGIRQETQYF.